These 32 T cell receptor beta chains came from one sample sequenced in a study of T cells in Graves' hyperthyroidism and ophthalmopathy. TCR beta CDR3 region amplification was performed from RNA transcripts. A set of HTBI primers served as the primers for a first-round RT-PCR of the TCR CDR3. One entry per CDR3 protein results from TCRdb running MiXCR on the multiplex PCR reads. The profile shows 350,000 to 450,000 distinct CDR3 sequences, roughly an eighth of them singletons. Sequences were obtained from blood. These receptors were obtained from a man aged 50 or older with Graves' ophthalmopathy.

This clonotype has at least ten counts. The rearrangement links TRBV29-1 to TRBJ2-5; TRBD2 matches at 9 bases. Germline values: CDR1 SQVTM, CDR2 ANQGSEA. This CDR3 spans 15 amino acids. The V segment lost 1 base and the J segment 1 base; nucleotides outside the gene matches: 4. CDR3 DNA sequence: TGCAGCGTTGAAGGGGTAGCGGGGGTCCAAGAGACCCAGTACTTC. It translates to CSVEGVAGVQETQYF.

This clonotype has at least ten counts. The CDR3 bases are TGTGCCAGCAGTGAAGACAGGGTGGATGGCTACACCTTC. It is translated as CASSEDRVDGYTF. J is TRBJ1-2 and V is TRBV2, with D perhaps matching TRBD1 (6 bases). The germline gives CDR1 SNHLY, CDR2 FYNNEI. This CDR3 region has 13 residues. With 1 base removed from V and 6 bases from J, the gap between germline ends came to 9 bases. Full variable domain (missing parts from reference TRBV2 and TRBJ1-2): EPEVTQTPSHQVTQMGQEVILRCVPISNHLYFYWYRQILGQKVEFLVSFYNNEISEKSEIFDDQFSVERPDGSNFTLKIRSTKLEDSAMYFCASSEDRVDGYTFGSGTRLTVV.

The chain uses TRBV6-1 and TRBJ1-5; unclear D gene. Trimming cost V 3 bases and J 3 bases, with 6 bases left between them. Germline V gene lookup returns CDR1 MNHNS and CDR2 SASEGT. The CDR3 is 13 amino acids. This chain's CDR3 is CASSETDNQPQHF. The CDR3 coding sequence is TGTGCCAGCAGTGAGACGGACAATCAGCCCCAGCATTTT.

The count of this clonotype is one. CDR3 sequence: CASSSPPTSGRTYEQYF. The CDR3 DNA reads as TGTGCCAGCAGCTCCCCCCCAACTAGCGGGAGAACCTACGAGCAGTACTTC. The chain links TRBV7-9 to TRBJ2-7, with TRBD2 matching 11 bases. V was clipped by 4 bases and J by 2 bases; unmatched bases: 10. This CDR3 region has 17 residues. CDR1 SEHNR and CDR2 FQNEAQ come from the germline V gene (reference sequence).

This clonotype was seen ten or more times. The chain is built from TRBV2 and TRBJ2-5, with D perhaps TRBD1 (5 bases). Trimming stripped 9 bases from V and 1 base from J, with 12 bases between. Germline V lookup: CDR1 SNHLY, CDR2 FYNNEI. The length of the CDR3 is 13 residues. CDR3 region: CASMDTFQETQYF. The CDR3 bases are TGTGCCAGTATGGACACCTTCCAAGAGACCCAGTACTTC.

At least ten counts were recorded for this clonotype. The chain carries TRBV20-1 and TRBJ2-3; maybe TRBD2 (6 bases). Trimming shortened V by 3 bases and J by 0 bases, and 10 bases separated the two germline ends. The CDR3 extends over 14 amino acids. Looked up from germline, CDR1 is DFQATT and CDR2 is SNEGSKA (reference sequence). For the CDR3, the DNA is TGCAGTGCTAGTCGGAGCGGGAGCACAGATACGCAGTATTTT. Protein: CSASRSGSTDTQYF.

There are a few counts of this clonotype. The chain is built from TRBV9 and TRBJ2-1; possibly TRBD2 for D (6 bases). Trimming shortened V by 3 bases and J by 6 bases, and 16 bases separated the two germline ends. Germline V lookup: CDR1 SGDLS, CDR2 YYNGEE. The length of the CDR3 is 15 residues. The CDR3 DNA reads as TGTGCCAGCAGCGCCGGGACTTGGGCTTCCAATGAGCAGTTCTTC. It yields the protein CASSAGTWASNEQFF.

The V gene is TRBV5-1, the J gene TRBJ2-7; D might be TRBD1 or TRBD2, each matching 5 bases. Germline V gene lookup returns CDR1 SGHRS and CDR2 YFSETQ. The germline V and J ends were trimmed by 2 bases and 3 bases, with 12 bases remaining between them. The CDR3 runs to 14 residues. In DNA, the CDR3 is TGCGCCAGCAGCTTCGAGGGGTCGGGCTACGAGCAGTACTTC. Translating gives CASSFEGSGYEQYF.

With respect to this clonotype: At one of its ends the junction is not consistent with the germline gene, which may arise from a read error. The chain joins TRBV19 to TRBJ2-7; 8 bases line up with TRBD1. The CDR3 is 15 amino acids. Germline V CDR1 and CDR2: LNHDA, SQIVND (reference sequence). The DNA for the CDR3 is TGTGCCAGTAGTCCAGGACAGGGTAGCTTCTACGAACAGTACTTC. Its protein product is CASSPGQGSFYEQYF. The full variable domain, completed using reference TRBV19 and TRBJ2-7, is DGGITQSPKYLFRKEGQNVTLSCEQNLNHDAMYWYRQDPGQGLRLIYYSQIVNDFQKGDIAEGYSVSREKKESFPLTVTSAQKNPTAFYLCASSPGQGSFYEQYFGPGTRLTVT.

The gene calls are TRBV6-6 and TRBJ2-2; 7 nucleotides align to TRBD1. Germline V lookup: CDR1 MNHNY, CDR2 SVGAGI (reference sequence). J lost 0 bases, V lost 0 bases, and 7 bases had no gene match. The CDR3 has 18 residues. This CDR3 is CASSYSISGTANTGELFF. DNA of the CDR3: TGTGCCAGCAGTTACTCGATCTCTGGGACAGCGAACACCGGGGAGCTGTTTTTT.

This clonotype appeared many times. The chain joins TRBV24-1 to TRBJ2-3; perhaps TRBD1 as D (6 bases). The V gene lost 7 bases and the J gene lost 0 bases, with 10 bases spanning the gap. The CDR3 extends over 14 amino acids. Germline V gives CDR1 KGHDR, CDR2 SFDVKD. The CDR3 bases are TGTGCCACCAGGGGACACCTAAGCACAGATACGCAGTATTTT. Protein: CATRGHLSTDTQYF.

The V and J genes are TRBV20-1 and TRBJ2-7; D is undetermined. V was trimmed by 1 base and J by 6 bases, leaving 16 bases between them. This CDR3 region has 14 residues. Germline CDR1 and CDR2: DFQATT and SNEGSKA (reference sequence). CDR3 coding DNA: TGCAGTGCTAGAGTGAACATTATCGGCGGCGAGCAGTACTTC. This gives the protein CSARVNIIGGEQYF.

The sample holds a few counts of this clonotype. The CDR3 reads CASTPSGELFF. CDR3 sequence (DNA): TGTGCCAGCACCCCGAGCGGGGAGCTGTTTTTT. This sequence joins TRBV12-3 or TRBV12-4 and TRBJ2-2, with unresolved D. The CDR3 totals 11 residues. Trimming left V 7 bases short and J 7 bases short, with 7 bases between.

This clonotype was found many times. The V call is TRBV7-9, the J call TRBJ2-5, with 9 bases lining up with TRBD2. V shed 0 bases, J shed 2 bases, and the junction held 7 bases outside the gene matches. The CDR3 consists of 17 residues. Germline assignment: CDR1 SEHNR and CDR2 FQNEAQ (reference sequence). CDR3: CASSLARAGGPQETQYF. Written as DNA, the CDR3 is TGTGCCAGCAGCTTAGCGCGGGCGGGAGGGCCTCAAGAGACCCAGTACTTC.

This clonotype has a count of ten or more. The chain employs TRBV18 and TRBJ1-1; D uncertain. Germline V CDR1 and CDR2: KGHSH, LQKENI. Deletions cut 3 bases from V and 5 bases from J, with 10 bases between. This CDR3 spans 13 amino acids. CDR3 coding DNA: TGTGCCAGCTCACCGCTCTTGGAGACTGAAGCTTTCTTT. This translates into CASSPLLETEAFF.

The chain is built from TRBV18 and TRBJ1-6; tentative D call: TRBD1 (6 bases). Trimming pared 5 bases from V and 3 bases from J, leaving 17 bases between. Per the germline V gene, CDR1 is KGHSH and CDR2 is LQKENI. This CDR3 spans 17 amino acids. The chain's CDR3 is CASSTLQGIGYNSPLHF. DNA for the CDR3: TGTGCCAGCTCAACACTTCAGGGGATTGGCTATAATTCACCCCTCCACTTT.

This chain connects TRBV19 to TRBJ1-5; D is unresolved. Germline-derived CDR1 and CDR2 are LNHDA and SQIVND (reference sequence). There are 14 residues in the CDR3. Trimming left V 5 bases short and J 2 bases short, with 10 bases between. The DNA of the CDR3 is TGTGCCAGTAGTGACGGCCTCCGCAATCAGCCCCAGCATTTT. It is translated as CASSDGLRNQPQHF.

This clonotype was detected a few times. This chain uses TRBV27 with TRBJ2-7; D perhaps matches TRBD1 (5 bases). This CDR3 is 14 amino acids long. The V gene's germline CDR1 is MNHEY and CDR2 SMNVEV (reference sequence). Trimming pared 10 bases from V and 7 bases from J, leaving 23 bases between. The CDR3 is CATPGSVGLREQYF. DNA of the CDR3: TGTGCCACCCCAGGGTCGGTGGGGCTCCGAGAGCAGTACTTC.

Many counts were recorded for this clonotype. The rearrangement joins TRBV5-1 to TRBJ2-7; tentative D call: TRBD2 (5 bases). The V gene lost 4 bases and the J gene lost 0 bases, with 14 bases spanning the gap. The CDR3 contains 15 residues. Germline V gene sequence: CDR1 SGHRS, CDR2 YFSETQ. CDR3 coding DNA: TGCGCCAGCAGCCCTACTTCGGGGATCTCCTACGAGCAGTACTTC. Translated, it gives CASSPTSGISYEQYF.

Details on this clonotype: A read error may account for a junction end that differs from germline. The chain links TRBV30 to TRBJ2-1, with D possibly matching TRBD1 (6 bases). The CDR3 covers 11 residues. Per the germline V gene, CDR1 is GTSNPN and CDR2 is SVGIG (reference sequence). The chain's CDR3 is CAWSTGNEQFF. The CDR3 nucleotides are TGCGCCTGGAGTACAGGGAACGAGCAGTTCTTC.

This sequence joins TRBV20-1 and TRBJ1-1; D may be TRBD1 (5 bases). The CDR3 is 14 amino acids. Trimming pared 2 bases from V and 3 bases from J, leaving 13 bases between. Germline V gives CDR1 DFQATT, CDR2 SNEGSKA (reference sequence). CDR3 bases: TGCAGTGCTAGACAATACATGGGGGACACTGAAGCTTTCTTT. The encoded protein is CSARQYMGDTEAFF.

The CDR3 reads CASSYSRGPTNEKLFF. The CDR3 DNA reads TGTGCCAGCAGTTACTCGCGGGGACCAACTAATGAAAAACTGTTTTTT. This chain uses TRBV6-5 with TRBJ1-4, with D possibly being TRBD1 (5 bases). V was trimmed by 0 bases and J by 0 bases, leaving 8 bases between them. This CDR3 comprises 16 residues. The germline V gene encodes CDR1 MNHEY and CDR2 SVGAGI.

The chain employs TRBV10-3 and TRBJ1-2; 7 bases are shared with TRBD1. The CDR3 is made up of 12 amino acids. V shed 4 bases, J shed 6 bases, and the junction held 2 bases outside the gene matches. Germline V gene sequence: CDR1 ENHRY, CDR2 SYGVKD. The CDR3, as DNA: TGTGCCATCAGTGCAGACAGGGATGGCTACACCTTC. Amino acid sequence: CAISADRDGYTF.

This chain joins TRBV25-1 and TRBJ2-7; D is undetermined. The CDR3 is made up of 13 amino acids. The V end was cut by 7 bases, the J end by 6 bases, with 16 bases between. CDR1 MGHDK and CDR2 SYGVNS come from the germline V gene. CDR3: CASTPGAVGEQYF. The CDR3 bases are TGTGCCAGCACCCCCGGAGCCGTGGGCGAGCAGTACTTC.

This clonotype appeared many times. The rearrangement links TRBV6-1 to TRBJ1-2; D unresolved. The germline V and J ends were trimmed by 6 bases and 4 bases, with 6 bases remaining between them. The CDR3 totals 11 residues. Germline-derived CDR1 and CDR2 are MNHNS and SASEGT. The CDR3 reads CASRNSYGYTF. CDR3 DNA: TGTGCCAGCAGAAACAGCTATGGCTACACCTTC.

The sample holds a few counts of this clonotype. The chain carries TRBV20-1 and TRBJ2-3; 8 bases line up with TRBD2. The germline gives CDR1 DFQATT, CDR2 SNEGSKA (reference sequence). The CDR3 is 15 residues long. Losses at the gene ends were 6 bases for V and 3 bases for J; bases not matched to a gene: 11. CDR3 amino acids: CSAIQAGVSTDTQYF. The CDR3 region has the DNA TGCAGTGCCATACAAGCGGGAGTTAGTACAGATACGCAGTATTTT.

This clonotype has just a few counts. J is TRBJ2-5 and V is TRBV5-1; D is perhaps TRBD2 (6 bases). Per the germline V gene, CDR1 is SGHRS and CDR2 is YFSETQ. The CDR3 extends over 13 amino acids. Deletions cut 7 bases from V and 3 bases from J, with 13 bases between. CDR3 region: CASAPSVEETQYF. Written as DNA, the CDR3 is TGCGCCAGCGCACCTAGCGTAGAAGAGACCCAGTACTTC.

This clonotype was counted ten times or more. The chain links TRBV5-6 to TRBJ2-1, with D possibly being TRBD2 (5 bases). CDR3 length: 13 amino acids. CDR1 is SGHDT, CDR2 YYEEEE, per germline. The germline V and J ends were trimmed by 5 bases and 8 bases, with 14 bases remaining between them. The CDR3 DNA sequence: TGTGCCAGCAGTAGTGGTAGCGCCGATGAGCAGTTCTTC. This gives the protein CASSSGSADEQFF.

The table lists this clonotype with many counts. This chain uses TRBV5-1 with TRBJ2-2; D gene uncertain. Trimming left V 1 base short and J 7 bases short, with 14 bases between. This CDR3 is built from 15 residues. Germline assignment: CDR1 SGHRS and CDR2 YFSETQ. The CDR3 nucleotides are TGCGCCAGCAGCTTGAGCGATAGTTGGGTCGGGGAGCTGTTTTTT. It codes for CASSLSDSWVGELFF.

There are many counts of this clonotype. J is TRBJ2-7 and V is TRBV5-1; TRBD1 aligns across 7 bases. This CDR3 has 14 residues. J was trimmed by 2 bases and V by 4 bases; bases with no gene match: 6. Germline loops: CDR1 SGHRS, CDR2 YFSETQ. CDR3 loop: CASSHGQETYEQYF. DNA for the CDR3: TGCGCCAGCAGCCACGGACAGGAGACCTACGAGCAGTACTTC. Variable domain in full (rest from reference TRBV5-1 and TRBJ2-7): KAGVTQTPRYLIKTRGQQVTLSCSPISGHRSVSWYQQTPGQGLQFLFEYFSETQRNKGNFPGRFSGRQFSNSRSEMNVSTLELGDSALYLCASSHGQETYEQYFGPGTRLTVT.

Only a few counts were recorded for this clonotype. The V gene is TRBV7-2, the J gene TRBJ1-6, with D unresolved. Germline CDR1 is SGHTA and CDR2 is FQGNSA. The CDR3 has 13 amino acids. The ends were cut back, 0 bases at V and 6 bases at J, with 3 bases in the middle. In nucleotides, the CDR3 is TGTGCCAGCAGCTTAGCGCGTAATTCACCCCTCCACTTT. Translated: CASSLARNSPLHF.

This clonotype was found many times. The rearrangement links TRBV29-1 to TRBJ2-7, with 10 bases aligning to TRBD1. The germline CDR1 and CDR2 sequences are SQVTM and ANQGSEA. There are 13 residues in the CDR3. V shed 6 bases, J shed 4 bases, and the junction held 6 bases outside the gene matches. CDR3 in DNA: TGCAGCGTACTGGGACAGGGGTCTTACGAGCAGTACTTC. Translating gives CSVLGQGSYEQYF.